The rows below give T cell receptor beta chains drawn from one sample of a study of blood T cell repertoires in COVID-19. The assay was immunoSEQ multiplex PCR, and TCRdb's table has in-frame clones only and misses some. The sample carries about 100,000 clones, around 90% recorded once. Material: peripheral blood. These TCRs come from a woman between 55 and 75 years old with acute or convalescent COVID-19. Each CDR3 is given with its conserved first and last residue. A D gene is named only where the DNA matches it firmly. Size is stated for part of the rows, as once, few or many counts, or as a class when the clone is expanded.

abundance	d_gene	len	v_gene	j_gene	CDR3nt	CDR3aa
NA	NA	16	TRBV28	TRBJ2-1	TGTGCCAGCAGTTCACCCTCCCCGGACTACTACAATGAGCAGTTCTTC	CASSSPSPDYYNEQFF
NA	NA	18	TRBV21-1	TRBJ2-6	TGTGCCAGCAGCCCCCGGACAGGGGAGAGCTCTGGGGCCAACGTCCTGACTTTC	CASSPRTGESSGANVLTF
NA	TRBD2	13	TRBV12-5	TRBJ2-1	TGTGCCTCCAGTGACCTCGGGGGGAATGAGCAGTTCTTC	CASSDLGGNEQFF
NA	NA	13	TRBV30	TRBJ1-5	TGTGCCTGGAGTGGACTGCCTAATCAGCCCCAGCATTTT	CAWSGLPNQPQHF
NA	TRBD1	14	TRBV6-4	TRBJ1-1	TGTGCCAGCAACCCGCCAGGGGGCGGCACTGAAGCTTTCTTT	CASNPPGGGTEAFF
NA	TRBD1	15	TRBV10-3	TRBJ2-1	TGTGCCATCCGAGGGCAGGGGGTGGATGGCAATGAGCAGTTCTTC	CAIRGQGVDGNEQFF
few	NA	14	TRBV19	TRBJ2-3	TGTGCCAGTAGAAGGACCGGCGGAGGCGATACGCAGTATTTT	CASRRTGGGDTQYF
NA	NA	12	TRBV11-2	TRBJ1-2	TGTGCCAGCAGCTCCCAATACTATGGCTACACCTTC	CASSSQYYGYTF
NA	TRBD1	14	TRBV6-6	TRBJ1-2	TGTGCCAGCAGATCCATGACAGGGACCTATGGCTACACCTTC	CASRSMTGTYGYTF
NA	TRBD2	14	TRBV6-5	TRBJ2-1	TGTGCCAGCAGGTCCCTAGCGGGAGGCAATGAGCAGTTCTTC	CASRSLAGGNEQFF
NA	TRBD1	15	TRBV5-1	TRBJ1-5	TGCGCCAGCAGCTTGGCTCCAGGGGGCGACCAGCCCCAGCATTTT	CASSLAPGGDQPQHF
NA	TRBD1	15	TRBV18	TRBJ1-5	TGTGCCAGCTCACTCCGACAGGGAGTGGATCAGCCCCAGCATTTT	CASSLRQGVDQPQHF
NA	NA	13	TRBV2	TRBJ2-1	TGTGCCCGCGGGACGACCCAAGGCGATGAGCAGTTCTTC	CARGTTQGDEQFF
NA	NA	11	TRBV11-2	TRBJ1-4	TGTGCCAGCAGCTCCGCGGAAAAACTGTTTTTT	CASSSAEKLFF
NA	TRBD2	16	TRBV3-1/TRBV3-2	TRBJ2-2	TGTGCCAGCAGCCCCTGGACTAGCGGGAACACCGGGGAGCTGTTTTTT	CASSPWTSGNTGELFF
few	NA	14	TRBV28	TRBJ1-2	TGTGCCAGCAGCCAACAGGGCCTTAACTATGGCTACACCTTC	CASSQQGLNYGYTF
NA	NA	13	TRBV10-3	TRBJ2-3	TGTGCCATCAGTGATGCGGGGCGAGATACGCAGTATTTT	CAISDAGRDTQYF
NA	NA	14	TRBV19	TRBJ1-1	TGTGCCAGTAAAGTCGGAGGGAAGGGCACTGAAGCTTTCTTT	CASKVGGKGTEAFF
NA	NA	16	TRBV4-1	TRBJ2-7	TGCGCCAGCAGCCAAGATAATCGGGGTAACTCCTACGAGCAGTACTTC	CASSQDNRGNSYEQYF
NA	TRBD1	15	TRBV7-3	TRBJ2-5	TGTGCCAGCAGGGTGACAGGGGTAGGGGGAGAGACCCAGTACTTC	CASRVTGVGGETQYF
NA	TRBD1	16	TRBV27	TRBJ2-2	TGTGCCAGCAGTTCGACAGGGGGCATTGGCACCGGGGAGCTGTTTTTT	CASSSTGGIGTGELFF
NA	NA	14	TRBV24-1	TRBJ2-2	TGTGCCACCAGTGTGCAGGGGAACACCGGGGAGCTGTTTTTT	CATSVQGNTGELFF
NA	NA	13	TRBV29-1	TRBJ2-7	TGCAGCGTTGGGGACACTAGAGCTTCCAAGCAGTACTTC	CSVGDTRASKQYF
medium-sized	TRBD1	16	TRBV28	TRBJ1-3	TGTGCCAGCAGTCCACTCGACAGGGCCTCTGGAAACACCATATATTTT	CASSPLDRASGNTIYF
once	TRBD2	17	TRBV9	TRBJ2-3	TGTGCCAGCAGCGCCGCCGGGACTAGCGGGAGCACAGATACGCAGTATTTT	CASSAAGTSGSTDTQYF